A single sample gave rise to the 30 T cell receptor beta chains below, sequenced in a study of beta chain features in type 1 diabetes (dated by TCRdb to 2017 to 2018). The library was obtained by the immunoSEQ multiplex PCR assay. All of the isolated RNA was reverse transcribed with the High Capacity cDNA Reverse Transcription Kit, so expressed TCRB transcripts were sequenced. TCRdb re-hosts the immuneACCESS table, in-frame sequences only. Its copies lack some clones; in the studies checked, an unresolved V gene accounts for under half of them, and the cause for the rest is not known. The sample table holds 300,000 to 450,000 clones, of which roughly 12% were seen once. The ten top clones hold around 0.01% of the sample. Their recognized antigens are unknown. The study at large found these results: In all four CD4+ subsets, TCRB CDR3 length was moderately but significantly shorter in type 1 diabetes patients.

The sample comprised naive CD4+ T cells from blood. According to the study, the label for this sample's cell subset or site signals: true naive CD4+ T cells. These receptors all come from a woman between 18 and 30 years old with type 1 diabetes.

This clone was seen more than once but under ten times. CDR3 DNA sequence: TGTGCCAGCAGCTTAGACCTACAGAGGGAGGGCCCCTACGAGCAGTACTTC. This translates into CASSLDLQREGPYEQYF. This rearrangement joins TRBV11-1 to TRBJ2-7; 7 bases are shared with TRBD2. Germline V gene lookup returns CDR1 SGHAT and CDR2 FQDESV (reference sequence). V lost 1 base, J lost 2 bases, and 11 bases stayed unmatched. The CDR3 is 17 residues long.

The chain uses TRBV29-1 and TRBJ1-1, with 7 bases that match TRBD1. Unmatched junction bases numbered 4, after V lost 7 bases and J lost 8 bases. This CDR3 comprises 10 residues. The germline gives CDR1 SQVTM, CDR2 ANQGSEA. The CDR3 spells CSASTGEAFF. DNA for the CDR3: TGCAGCGCCTCGACAGGGGAAGCTTTCTTT.

The V call is TRBV6-5, the J call TRBJ2-3; D is unclear. Trimming shortened V by 6 bases and J by 10 bases, and 14 bases separated the two germline ends. Germline CDR1 reads MNHEY; CDR2 reads SVGAGI. The CDR3 totals 12 residues. CDR3 sequence reads: CASSQSRGAQYF. The CDR3 DNA is TGTGCCAGCAGCCAGTCCCGAGGAGCGCAGTATTTT.

Only a few counts were recorded for this clone. The V and J genes are TRBV11-3 and TRBJ2-3; 10 bases map to TRBD2. The germline V gene has CDR1 SGHNT and CDR2 YENEEA. V dropped 3 bases and J dropped 4; count of bases not matched to a gene: 4. This CDR3 contains 15 residues. The CDR3 DNA reads TGTGCCAGCAGCTTCGCTAGCGGGAGTGCAGATACGCAGTATTTT. It specifies CASSFASGSADTQYF.

This clone occurred once. The chain couples TRBV2 to TRBJ1-1, with D uncertain. Between the trimmed V and J ends, which lost 2 bases and 5 bases, there was a span of 12 bases. The CDR3 contains 14 residues. Germline assignment: CDR1 SNHLY and CDR2 FYNNEI. The CDR3 reads CASSENSFWTEAFF. In DNA form, the CDR3 reads TGTGCCAGCAGTGAAAACTCCTTTTGGACTGAAGCTTTCTTT.

In the case of this clone: The same CDR3 arises from other DNA sequences in this sample as well. This chain links TRBV7-2 with TRBJ2-5; D uncertain. Germline V gene data show CDR1 as SGHTA and CDR2 as FQGNSA. The V end was cut by 5 bases, the J end by 5 bases, with 9 bases between. This CDR3 region has 12 residues. The CDR3 spells CASSLTRETQYF. For the CDR3, the DNA is TGTGCCAGCAGCCTAACGAGGGAGACCCAGTACTTC.

This clone was detected a few times. The chain has TRBV5-1 and TRBJ1-1; D unresolved. The CDR3 has 13 residues. Trimming removed 4 bases from V and 10 bases from J, with 17 bases in between. Per the germline V gene, CDR1 is SGHRS and CDR2 is YFSETQ. The CDR3 spells CASSPVPTGGAFF. The CDR3 DNA is TGCGCCAGCAGCCCAGTCCCGACCGGAGGAGCTTTCTTT.

The table lists this clone with a few counts. Here the CDR3 reads CSVLGPTNEKLFF. The CDR3, as DNA: TGCAGCGTGTTGGGGCCAACTAATGAAAAACTGTTTTTT. The chain couples TRBV29-1 to TRBJ1-4; TRBD1 might be the D (5 bases). Trimming stripped 6 bases from V and 0 bases from J, with 8 bases between. The CDR3 length is 13 residues. Germline lookup yields CDR1 SQVTM and CDR2 ANQGSEA.

A few counts support this clone. The gene calls are TRBV18 and TRBJ2-7; D is possibly TRBD2 (6 bases). V was cut by 5 bases and J by 0 bases, with 11 bases left in between. The germline CDR1 and CDR2 sequences are KGHSH and LQKENI. The CDR3 extends over 14 amino acids. As DNA, the CDR3 is TGTGCCAGCTCAGGCGGGACGAACTCCTACGAGCAGTACTTC. Translating it yields CASSGGTNSYEQYF.

The sample holds a few counts of this clone. The J gene is TRBJ2-1, the V gene TRBV5-1; D is possibly TRBD2 (7 bases). Germline CDR1 and CDR2: SGHRS and YFSETQ. V was trimmed by 0 bases and J by 7 bases, leaving 11 bases between them. This CDR3 is 14 amino acids long. The CDR3, as DNA: TGCGCCAGCAGCTTGGGCGGGGGCACTAATGAGCAGTTCTTC. Its translation: CASSLGGGTNEQFF.

The sample holds a few counts of this clone. V gene TRBV9 combines with J gene TRBJ1-2; D remains ambiguous. The CDR3 length is 15 residues. Trimming pared 2 bases from V and 7 bases from J, leaving 18 bases between. The germline gives CDR1 SGDLS, CDR2 YYNGEE. This CDR3 is CASSVSPTDLGGYTF. The CDR3 DNA reads TGTGCCAGCAGCGTGAGCCCCACGGACTTGGGTGGCTACACCTTC.

This clone showed up just a few times. V usage is TRBV7-2 and J usage is TRBJ2-5, with 8 bases lining up with TRBD1. Germline-derived CDR1 and CDR2 are SGHTA and FQGNSA. This CDR3 is 13 amino acids long. The junction had 3 bases not matched to a gene; V was cut back by 4 bases and J by 5 bases. The CDR3 region is CASSSRTGETQYF. The CDR3 region has the DNA TGTGCCAGCAGCTCGAGGACAGGGGAGACCCAGTACTTC.

The rearrangement links TRBV5-4 to TRBJ2-7; weak D call: TRBD2 (6 bases). Deletions cut 2 bases from V and 0 bases from J, with 12 bases between. CDR1 is SGHNT, CDR2 YYREEE, per germline (reference sequence). This CDR3 is 15 amino acids long. CDR3: CASSFASGLSYEQYF. As DNA, the CDR3 is TGTGCCAGCAGCTTTGCCTCGGGACTCTCCTACGAGCAGTACTTC.

This clone was recorded a few times. J is TRBJ1-5 and V is TRBV30; no clear D. CDR1 and CDR2 from the germline V gene are GTSNPN and SVGIG (reference sequence). CDR3 length equals 18 residues. V lost 0 bases to trimming and J lost 6 bases, with 24 bases between them. This CDR3 reads CAWSVMADQIANLQPQHF. CDR3 nucleotide sequence: TGTGCCTGGAGTGTAATGGCCGACCAAATAGCCAACCTTCAGCCCCAGCATTTT.

This clone was found a few times. The chain recombines TRBV20-1 with TRBJ1-1; D is unresolved. The V and J ends lost 0 bases and 6 bases respectively, with 5 bases between them. Germline CDR1 and CDR2: DFQATT and SNEGSKA (reference sequence). The CDR3 totals 11 residues. CDR3 region: CSARDKPEAFF. CDR3 sequence (DNA): TGCAGTGCTAGAGACAAGCCTGAAGCTTTCTTT.

A few counts support this clone. This chain links TRBV18 with TRBJ2-7; D uncertain. CDR3 length: 14 amino acids. V lost 0 bases, J lost 4 bases, and 10 bases lay in between. Per the germline V gene, CDR1 is KGHSH and CDR2 is LQKENI. DNA for the CDR3: TGTGCCAGCTCACCACCGACCACTACTTACGAGCAGTACTTC. It is translated as CASSPPTTTYEQYF.

The chain is built from TRBV4-1 and TRBJ1-5; unclear D gene. CDR3 length: 17 residues. V dropped 3 bases and J dropped 0 bases, with 15 bases sitting between them. The germline V gene has CDR1 MGHRA and CDR2 YSYEKL. The CDR3 region is CASSHTAGSYSNQPQHF. The CDR3 DNA sequence: TGCGCCAGCAGCCACACCGCGGGCAGTTATAGCAATCAGCCCCAGCATTTT.

This clone turned up a few times. V and J are TRBV9 and TRBJ2-3; 8 nucleotides line up with TRBD2. This CDR3 contains 15 residues. Trimming took 3 bases from V and 0 from J; bases not matched to a gene: 3. Germline values: CDR1 SGDLS, CDR2 YYNGEE. CDR3 in DNA: TGTGCCAGCAGCGAGACTAGCGTAAGCACAGATACGCAGTATTTT. This sequence encodes CASSETSVSTDTQYF.

This clone was counted only a few times. The V and J genes are TRBV5-1 and TRBJ2-7, with a weak D call TRBD2 (6 bases). This CDR3 has 15 residues. With 6 bases removed from V and 0 bases from J, the gap between germline ends came to 16 bases. Germline CDR1 is SGHRS and CDR2 is YFSETQ. The CDR3 DNA follows: TGCGCCAGCATCAAGGGACTGGACCCCTCCTACGAGCAGTACTTC. Residues: CASIKGLDPSYEQYF. The full variable domain, with the rest looked up from reference TRBV5-1 and TRBJ2-7, is KAGVTQTPRYLIKTRGQQVTLSCSPISGHRSVSWYQQTPGQGLQFLFEYFSETQRNKGNFPGRFSGRQFSNSRSEMNVSTLELGDSALYLCASIKGLDPSYEQYFGPGTRLTVT.

This clone was observed a handful of times. The rearrangement links TRBV9 to TRBJ2-1; TRBD2 aligns across 10 bases. The CDR3 extends over 16 amino acids. Germline assignment: CDR1 SGDLS and CDR2 YYNGEE. V shed 2 bases, J shed 2 bases, and the junction held 4 bases outside the gene matches. CDR3 sequence: CASSVGTSDTYNEQFF. CDR3 nucleotides: TGTGCCAGCAGCGTGGGGACTAGCGACACCTACAATGAGCAGTTCTTC.

The chain uses TRBV19 and TRBJ2-7; 8 bases map to TRBD2. In germline, CDR1 is LNHDA, CDR2 SQIVND (reference sequence). The CDR3 sequence is 13 residues long. Trimming removed 10 bases from V and 1 base from J; junction bases left unmatched: 6. The chain's CDR3 is CANETSASYEQYF. The DNA for the CDR3 is TGTGCCAACGAGACTAGCGCATCCTACGAGCAGTACTTC. Based on the CDR3 plus reference TRBV19 and TRBJ2-7, the full variable domain is DGGITQSPKYLFRKEGQNVTLSCEQNLNHDAMYWYRQDPGQGLRLIYYSQIVNDFQKGDIAEGYSVSREKKESFPLTVTSAQKNPTAFYLCANETSASYEQYFGPGTRLTVT.

The V call is TRBV4-2, the J call TRBJ2-2; TRBD2 aligns across 9 bases. There are 17 residues in the CDR3. With V trimmed by 1 base and J by 8 bases, 11 bases remained unmatched. Germline lookup yields CDR1 LGHNA and CDR2 YNFKEQ. The CDR3: CASSQVDSGRIGGELFF. CDR3 nucleotides: TGTGCCAGCAGCCAAGTAGATAGCGGGAGAATTGGGGGGGAGCTGTTTTTT.

In its sample, this clone was seen a few times. The chain has TRBV30 and TRBJ1-5; D perhaps matches TRBD1 (5 bases). CDR1 is GTSNPN, CDR2 SVGIG, per germline (reference sequence). V lost 1 base to trimming and J lost 7 bases, with 11 bases between them. The CDR3 length is 13 residues. The CDR3 loop is CAWSGLGGQPQHF. The CDR3 region has the DNA TGTGCCTGGAGTGGTTTGGGGGGACAGCCCCAGCATTTT.

This clone appeared a few times. The V gene is TRBV7-9, the J gene TRBJ2-3, with 7 bases fitting TRBD2. CDR1 and CDR2 (germline): SEHNR, FQNEAQ (reference sequence). This CDR3 contains 15 residues. V trimming: 2 bases; J trimming: 0 bases; junction bases outside the gene matches: 2. CDR3: CASSLLAVSTDTQYF. The CDR3 DNA sequence: TGTGCCAGCAGCTTACTAGCGGTTAGCACAGATACGCAGTATTTT. Supplemented by reference TRBV7-9 and TRBJ2-3, the full variable domain reads DTGVSQNPRHKITKRGQNVTFRCDPISEHNRLYWYRQTLGQGPEFLTYFQNEAQLEKSRLLSDRFSAERPKGSFSTLEIQRTEQGDSAMYLCASSLLAVSTDTQYFGPGTRLTVL.

There are a few counts of this clone. The V and J genes are TRBV5-1 and TRBJ1-5, with 7 bases identical to TRBD1. V was pared by 4 bases and J by 4 bases, with 11 bases of the junction left unmatched. Germline CDR1 and CDR2: SGHRS and YFSETQ. This CDR3 region has 16 residues. The CDR3 nucleotides read TGCGCCAGCAGCCCCCCCCTCGGGACAGAAAATCAGCCCCAGCATTTT. This sequence encodes CASSPPLGTENQPQHF.

The chain uses TRBV5-1 and TRBJ2-3; 10 bases are shared with TRBD2. Per the germline V gene, CDR1 is SGHRS and CDR2 is YFSETQ. J was trimmed by 6 bases and V by 6 bases; bases with no gene match: 7. The CDR3 runs 14 residues. CDR3 region: CASTLLAGEDTQYF. For the CDR3, the DNA is TGCGCCAGCACACTTCTAGCGGGGGAGGATACGCAGTATTTT.

The V and J genes are TRBV12-5 and TRBJ1-2, with 9 bases matching TRBD1. V was pared by 1 base and J by 3 bases, with 0 bases of the junction left unmatched. CDR3 size: 14 residues. CDR1 is LGHNT and CDR2 is FRNRAP in the germline V gene. CDR3 loop: CASGLGQGDYGYTF. The CDR3 coding sequence is TGTGCTAGTGGTTTGGGACAGGGGGACTATGGCTACACCTTC.

This clone was detected a few times. The chain employs TRBV15 and TRBJ2-5; TRBD2 might be the D (7 bases). Trimming took 0 bases from V and 4 from J, leaving 12 bases between them. This CDR3 has 15 residues. From germline, CDR1 is LNHNV and CDR2 YYDKDF (reference sequence). For the CDR3, the DNA is TGTGCCACCAGCAGAGATTTCGGGGGGCTAGAGACCCAGTACTTC. It encodes CATSRDFGGLETQYF.

This clone was observed a handful of times. This chain joins TRBV25-1 and TRBJ2-3; 15 nucleotides line up with TRBD2. Germline lookup yields CDR1 MGHDK and CDR2 SYGVNS. V lost 7 bases and J lost 1; bases outside the gene matches: 9. This CDR3 is 18 amino acids long. CDR3 bases: TGTGCCAGCAAACCTGGGGGACTAGCGGGGGGACGCACAGATACGCAGTATTTT. Translated: CASKPGGLAGGRTDTQYF. The variable domain in full, with the rest retrieved from reference TRBV25-1 and TRBJ2-3, is EADIYQTPRYLVIGTGKKITLECSQTMGHDKMYWYQQDPGMELHLIHYSYGVNSTEKGDLSSESTVSRIRTEHFPLTLESARPSHTSQYLCASKPGGLAGGRTDTQYFGPGTRLTVL.

This chain joins TRBV7-9 and TRBJ1-2, with D possibly being TRBD1 (5 bases). The CDR3 loop spans 18 amino acids. V lost 2 bases and J lost 4, with 23 bases in between. The germline gives CDR1 SEHNR, CDR2 FQNEAQ (reference sequence). The CDR3 DNA reads TGTGCCAGCAGCTTATCCCCTCCCACGACAGTCCTCAGCTATGGCTACACCTTC. Amino acids: CASSLSPPTTVLSYGYTF.